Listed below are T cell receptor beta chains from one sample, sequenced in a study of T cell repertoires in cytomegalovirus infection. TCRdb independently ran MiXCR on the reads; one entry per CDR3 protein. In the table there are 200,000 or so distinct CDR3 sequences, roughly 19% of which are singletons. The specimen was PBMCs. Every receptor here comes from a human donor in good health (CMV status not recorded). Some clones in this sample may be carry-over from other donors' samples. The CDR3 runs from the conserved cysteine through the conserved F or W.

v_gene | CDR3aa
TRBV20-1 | CSANDGGGQQPQHF
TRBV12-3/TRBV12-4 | CASSSGGLSYNEQFF
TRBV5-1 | CASSFGQVGDTEAFF
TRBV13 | CASSTGTANTDTQYF
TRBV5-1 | CASSLAQRSDEQFF
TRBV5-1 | CASSLDKNTEAFF
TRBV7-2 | CASSPPGRGEYNEQFF
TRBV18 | CASSQDGQPYEQYF
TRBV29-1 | CSVRPTGTGDSYEQYF
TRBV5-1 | CASSARAGNNSPLHF
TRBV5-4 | CASSLGGAIRNTEAFF
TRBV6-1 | CASSEARYVGEQFF
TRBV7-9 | CASSLGEGRRDEQFF
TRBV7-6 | CASSSGFEQFF
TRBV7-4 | CASSPTSGPPPGEQYF
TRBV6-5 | CASSYSPVDGTDTQYF
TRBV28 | CASIKLAGALDEQFF
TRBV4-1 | CASSHNRGVNTEAFF